This T cell receptor (beta chain) was captured by sequencing in a study of glioma-infiltrating T cells after dendritic cell vaccination. The V end was cut by 4 bases, the J end by 5 bases, with 15 bases between. The CDR3 is 14 residues long. Per the germline V gene, CDR1 is SGHDT and CDR2 is YYEEEE. Time point reported: after dendritic cell vaccination, including at tumor progression/relapse. Sequencing was performed with immunoSEQ multiplex PCR; in TCRdb, only in-frame clones are kept and a portion is missing. The sample records approximately 50,000 clones, 70% to 90% being singletons. This TCR was sampled from a human donor with glioblastoma. The sample here was blood, taken after dendritic cell vaccination. The chain combines TRBV5-6 with TRBJ1-2, with a possible D match to TRBD1 (6 bases). For the CDR3, the DNA is TGTGCCAGCAGCCGGGGGGCCGGGACGTATGGCTACACCTTC. As protein: CASSRGAGTYGYTF.